This passage covers 27 T cell receptor beta chains from one sample sequenced in a study of blood T cell repertoires in COVID-19. Measured with immunoSEQ multiplex PCR; TCRdb has only the in-frame clones, and not every one. The sample lists over 250,000 clones, around nine tenths occurring once. Sequenced input: peripheral blood. These receptors originate from a middle-aged man with acute or convalescent COVID-19.

This chain uses TRBV5-1 with TRBJ2-3; 10 bases are shared with TRBD1. The CDR3 loop spans 15 amino acids. The ends lost 0 bases at V and 2 bases at J; junction bases unmatched: 0. Germline CDR1 and CDR2: SGHRS and YFSETQ. The CDR3 sequence is CASSLGQGATDTQYF. The DNA of the CDR3 is TGCGCCAGCAGCTTGGGACAGGGGGCCACAGATACGCAGTATTTT.

The J gene is TRBJ2-7, the V gene TRBV19; possibly TRBD1 for D (7 bases). The germline V gene encodes CDR1 LNHDA and CDR2 SQIVND (reference sequence). This CDR3 spans 15 amino acids. The V gene lost 5 bases and the J gene lost 3 bases, with 17 bases spanning the gap. The CDR3 region is CASSSRTGGGYEQYF. CDR3 in DNA: TGTGCCAGTAGTTCACGGACAGGAGGGGGCTACGAGCAGTACTTC.

The chain uses TRBV3-1 (or the pseudogene TRBV3-2) and TRBJ1-1, with no clear D. Trimming took off 4 bases at V and 7 bases at J, with 10 bases between the two ends. Per the germline V gene, CDR1 is LGHDT and CDR2 is YNNKEL (reference sequence). CDR3 length equals 12 residues. CDR3: CASSLGRGEAFF. The CDR3 DNA reads TGTGCCAGCAGCCTAGGGCGGGGTGAAGCTTTCTTT.

This chain connects TRBV7-3 to TRBJ2-1, with 8 positions matching TRBD2. There are 15 residues in the CDR3. V lost 5 bases to trimming and J lost 3 bases; unmatched junction nucleotides: 6. CDR1 is SGHTA and CDR2 is FQGTGA in the germline V gene. The DNA of the CDR3 is TGTGCCAGCAGCCCGCGGGGGGCCGTCTACAATGAGCAGTTCTTC. Translated, it gives CASSPRGAVYNEQFF. The complete variable domain, with remaining parts taken from reference TRBV7-3 and TRBJ2-1, reads GAGVSQTPSNKVTEKGKYVELRCDPISGHTALYWYRQSLGQGPEFLIYFQGTGAADDSGLPNDRFFAVRPEGSVSTLKIQRTERGDSAVYLCASSPRGAVYNEQFFGPGTRLTVL.

The chain has TRBV20-1 and TRBJ1-4; 8 bases map to TRBD1. Trimming cost V 6 bases and J 0 bases; bases outside gene matches: 9. The CDR3 extends over 16 amino acids. Germline V gene data show CDR1 as DFQATT and CDR2 as SNEGSKA (reference sequence). CDR3 DNA: TGCAGTGCAAGTCCCAGGGGGCGGGCAACTAATGAAAAACTGTTTTTT. Its translation: CSASPRGRATNEKLFF.

Worth noting for this clone: One end of the junction is discordant with germline, which a read error may explain. This chain joins TRBV11-2 and TRBJ1-2, with TRBD1 identical over 7 bases. Germline CDR1 reads SGHAT; CDR2 reads FQNNGV. This CDR3 is 11 amino acids long. The DNA of the CDR3 is TGTGCCAGCACCCTACCGGGACAGTCCATCTTC. It codes for CASTLPGQSIF.

This clone has only one observation. This chain connects TRBV7-3 to TRBJ2-1; 10 bases match TRBD2. Germline loops: CDR1 SGHTA, CDR2 FQGTGA. V shed 5 bases, J shed 3 bases, and the junction held 4 bases outside the gene matches. The CDR3 extends over 15 amino acids. The chain's CDR3 is CASSHGLADYNEQFF. The DNA of the CDR3 is TGTGCCAGCAGCCACGGACTAGCGGACTACAATGAGCAGTTCTTC. Full variable domain (outside the CDR3, taken from reference TRBV7-3 and TRBJ2-1): GAGVSQTPSNKVTEKGKYVELRCDPISGHTALYWYRQSLGQGPEFLIYFQGTGAADDSGLPNDRFFAVRPEGSVSTLKIQRTERGDSAVYLCASSHGLADYNEQFFGPGTRLTVL.

This clone was observed a single time. The chain joins TRBV6-5 to TRBJ2-2, with TRBD1 matching over 10 bases. Germline V gene lookup returns CDR1 MNHEY and CDR2 SVGAGI. The trim removed 6 bases at V and 5 bases at J, leaving 6 bases unmatched. This CDR3 region has 15 residues. The CDR3 DNA follows: TGTGCCAGCAGACGACAGGGGGCCGGGACCGGGGAGCTGTTTTTT. Translating gives CASRRQGAGTGELFF.

The CDR3 here is CSVEVAQRGGYSGNTIYF. In DNA, the CDR3 is TGCAGCGTTGAAGTGGCCCAACGGGGGGGTTACTCTGGAAACACCATATATTTT. The J gene is TRBJ1-3, the V gene TRBV29-1; D may be TRBD1 (5 bases). The V end lost 1 base, the J end lost 0 bases, and 19 bases lay between the germline ends. The CDR3 totals 18 residues. CDR1 is SQVTM, CDR2 ANQGSEA, per germline.

This clone was detected once. The chain links TRBV11-2 to TRBJ1-6; 9 bases match TRBD1. CDR1 and CDR2 (germline): SGHAT, FQNNGV. This CDR3 comprises 16 residues. Trimming removed 7 bases from V and 7 bases from J; junction bases left unmatched: 11. CDR3 sequence (DNA): TGTGCCAGCAACTATCGGACAGGGGCGATGAATTCACCCCTCCACTTT. Residues: CASNYRTGAMNSPLHF.

A single count supports this clone. J is TRBJ1-1 and V is TRBV19; D is unclear. Germline CDR1 LNHDA, CDR2 SQIVND (reference sequence). This CDR3 comprises 13 residues. V lost 3 bases and J lost 0, with 5 bases in between. The CDR3 sequence: CASSILLNTEAFF. CDR3 nucleotides: TGTGCCAGTAGTATCCTACTGAACACTGAAGCTTTCTTT.

The CDR3 sequence is CASTDRPGYGYTF. Here the CDR3 DNA reads TGTGCCAGCACCGACCGCCCGGGGTATGGCTACACCTTC. V is TRBV6-5 and J is TRBJ1-2; D is unclear. Germline lookup yields CDR1 MNHEY and CDR2 SVGAGI. Between the trimmed V and J ends, which lost 7 bases and 5 bases, there was a span of 14 bases. This CDR3 has 13 amino acids.

The chain joins TRBV10-3 to TRBJ2-5, with D possibly matching TRBD2 (5 bases). Trimming took off 10 bases at V and 5 bases at J, with 14 bases between the two ends. There are 12 residues in the CDR3. Germline V CDR1 and CDR2: ENHRY, SYGVKD. Here the CDR3 DNA reads TGTGCCACCGACCGGGGTGGTGAGACCCAGTACTTC. Protein: CATDRGGETQYF.

The V call is TRBV15, the J call TRBJ2-2, with TRBD2 matching over 8 bases. Germline CDR1 LNHNV, CDR2 YYDKDF (reference sequence). V shed 6 bases and J 5 bases; nucleotides not matched to a gene: 11. The CDR3 spans 16 residues. The CDR3 DNA is TGTGCCACCAGTAGGGAAGCGGGGGCCGGTACCGGGGAGCTGTTTTTT. It yields the protein CATSREAGAGTGELFF.

V usage is TRBV27 and J usage is TRBJ1-4, with 8 bases aligning to TRBD1. This CDR3 is built from 14 residues. CDR1 and CDR2 from the germline V gene are MNHEY and SMNVEV (reference sequence). J was trimmed by 7 bases and V by 6 bases; bases with no gene match: 7. CDR3 sequence reads: CASSRSGGGEKLFF. The CDR3 nucleotides are TGTGCCAGCAGCCGCTCAGGGGGCGGTGAAAAACTGTTTTTT.

This chain joins TRBV19 and TRBJ1-1; 7 bases are a match to TRBD1. Unmatched junction bases numbered 17, after V lost 11 bases and J lost 5 bases. There are 15 residues in the CDR3. Germline V gene sequence: CDR1 LNHDA, CDR2 SQIVND (reference sequence). The DNA of the CDR3 is TGTGCCCGCAGGGGGAAGTCGCGACCGCGAACTGAAGCTTTCTTT. As protein: CARRGKSRPRTEAFF.

This chain connects TRBV5-1 to TRBJ1-2, with D unresolved. The V gene lost 0 bases and the J gene lost 2 bases, with 8 bases spanning the gap. Germline V CDR1 and CDR2: SGHRS, YFSETQ. CDR3 length: 14 amino acids. CDR3 amino acids: CASSLDGPNYGYTF. CDR3 bases: TGCGCCAGCAGCTTGGATGGCCCGAACTATGGCTACACCTTC.

This chain uses TRBV11-1 with TRBJ1-3; perhaps TRBD1 as D (5 bases). V was pared by 5 bases and J by 8 bases, with 13 bases between. This CDR3 is built from 13 residues. Germline V gives CDR1 SGHAT, CDR2 FQDESV (reference sequence). The CDR3 reads CASSPKTEYTIYF. The CDR3 region has the DNA TGTGCCAGCAGCCCGAAGACAGAATACACCATATATTTT.

Written as DNA, the CDR3 is TGTGCCAGCAGGGGTCCGGGGACTGGAAACACCATATATTTT. Translating gives CASRGPGTGNTIYF. V is TRBV7-9 and J is TRBJ1-3, with unresolved D. V gave up 6 bases and J gave up 2 bases, with 11 bases separating them. Germline CDR1 SEHNR, CDR2 FQNEAQ (reference sequence). This CDR3 has 14 residues.

The chain has TRBV6-6 and TRBJ1-4; perhaps TRBD1 as D (5 bases). This CDR3 has 15 amino acids. The V gene lost 6 bases and the J gene lost 4 bases, with 15 bases spanning the gap. The V gene's germline CDR1 is MNHNY and CDR2 SVGAGI (reference sequence). CDR3 sequence reads: CASRPHDRDNEKLFF. CDR3 nucleotide sequence: TGTGCCAGCAGACCCCACGACAGAGATAATGAAAAACTGTTTTTT.

The chain joins TRBV9 to TRBJ2-5; 13 bases fit TRBD2. J lost 3 bases, V lost 3 bases, and 2 bases had no gene match. Germline CDR1 reads SGDLS; CDR2 reads YYNGEE. The CDR3 extends over 15 amino acids. CDR3 amino acids: CASSAGTSGEETQYF. The CDR3 DNA reads TGTGCCAGCAGCGCCGGGACTAGCGGGGAAGAGACCCAGTACTTC.

The genes are TRBV19 and TRBJ1-6; 8 bases align to TRBD1. The V gene's germline CDR1 is LNHDA and CDR2 SQIVND (reference sequence). Losses at the gene ends were 5 bases for V and 6 bases for J; bases not matched to a gene: 0. This CDR3 is 13 amino acids long. In nucleotides, the CDR3 is TGTGCCAGTAGTGACAGGGGTAATTCACCCCTCCACTTT. It specifies CASSDRGNSPLHF.

Only one count was recorded for this clone. The genes are TRBV9 and TRBJ1-1; perhaps TRBD1 as D (6 bases). There are 13 residues in the CDR3. CDR1 and CDR2 from the germline V gene are SGDLS and YYNGEE. The germline V and J ends were trimmed by 3 bases and 6 bases, with 12 bases remaining between them. CDR3 coding DNA: TGTGCCAGCAGCGCTGGGACATATCCTGAAGCTTTCTTT. It specifies CASSAGTYPEAFF.

The chain combines TRBV2 with TRBJ2-3, with 8 bases identical to TRBD1. Germline loops: CDR1 SNHLY, CDR2 FYNNEI. The junction had 0 bases not matched to a gene; V was cut back by 4 bases and J by 0 bases. CDR3 length: 14 amino acids. In DNA form, the CDR3 reads TGTGCCAGCAGTGGGACAGGGAGCACAGATACGCAGTATTTT. It yields the protein CASSGTGSTDTQYF.

This rearrangement joins TRBV3-1 (or the pseudogene TRBV3-2) to TRBJ1-6; 8 nucleotides match TRBD1. The V segment lost 4 bases and the J segment 6 bases; nucleotides outside the gene matches: 5. This CDR3 has 15 amino acids. CDR1 is LGHDT, CDR2 YNNKEL, per germline (reference sequence). For the CDR3, the DNA is TGTGCCAGCAGCCGAAAGGACAGGGTTAATTCACCCCTCCACTTT. Translation gives CASSRKDRVNSPLHF.

The chain joins TRBV28 to TRBJ2-5; 8 positions agree with TRBD1. The germline V gene encodes CDR1 MDHEN and CDR2 SYDVKM. The CDR3 totals 14 residues. The V segment lost 7 bases and the J segment 4 bases; nucleotides outside the gene matches: 8. CDR3 coding DNA: TGTGCCAGCACCCCAGGGGGCTGGGGAGAGACCCAGTACTTC. Protein sequence: CASTPGGWGETQYF.

Comments on this clone: Different DNA sequences within this sample yield the same CDR3. The chain recombines TRBV12-3 or TRBV12-4 with TRBJ1-2; 7 bases align to TRBD1. V gave up 5 bases and J gave up 6 bases; unmatched junction bases: 6. This CDR3 is built from 13 residues. The DNA for the CDR3 is TGTGCCAGCAGTCAGGGACAGAGAAATGGCTACACCTTC. Amino acid sequence: CASSQGQRNGYTF.